The TCR beta chain under discussion was sequenced for a study of blood T cell repertoires in COVID-19. Enrolled through a virtual design, the participants were between roughly 18 and 95 years of age and came from fewer than 30 US areas. All recovered Cohort 3 donors got two negative PCRs, got clearance, or saw symptom resolution. The protocol was immunoSEQ multiplex PCR, while the TCRdb copy is restricted to in-frame clones and leaves out a portion. The table has 360,000 or so clones, under 90% seen once. The germline V and J ends were trimmed by 7 bases and 3 bases, with 13 bases remaining between them. In germline, CDR1 is LNHDA, CDR2 SQIVND (reference sequence). This CDR3 is built from 14 residues.

Sequences were obtained from PBMCs or T cells enriched from blood (not recorded which). This clonotype originated in a woman aged 25 to 39 who had recovered from COVID-19. V is TRBV19 and J is TRBJ2-1; maybe TRBD2 (5 bases). CDR3 DNA sequence: TGTGCCAGTAAGAGGACTCTCAACTACAATGAGCAGTTCTTC. Protein product: CASKRTLNYNEQFF.